The clone carrying this TCR beta chain was recorded once. Other DNA sequences in this sample translate to the same CDR3. This record belongs to a study of blood T cell repertoires in COVID-19. As handled by the study authors: Amplification of reference gene primers provided the estimated nucleated cell counts. Method: immunoSEQ multiplex PCR; TCRdb's copy keeps in-frame clones and lacks some. The V and J calls and the clone size are those of that table, but D and trimming were determined from the DNA. This table has about 180,000 clones, over 80% appearing once. This CDR3 spans 14 amino acids. CDR1 and CDR2 (germline): SGDLS, YYNGEE. The V and J ends lost 4 bases and 0 bases respectively, with 11 bases between them.

The sequence came from a woman aged 70-85 years with COVID-19, enrolled during active disease. Sequencing was carried out using peripheral blood. This chain connects TRBV9 to TRBJ2-7, with D maybe TRBD2 (6 bases). The CDR3 DNA sequence: TGTGCCAGCAGCCCCGCGGGGAGCTCCTACGAGCAGTACTTC. This codes for CASSPAGSSYEQYF.